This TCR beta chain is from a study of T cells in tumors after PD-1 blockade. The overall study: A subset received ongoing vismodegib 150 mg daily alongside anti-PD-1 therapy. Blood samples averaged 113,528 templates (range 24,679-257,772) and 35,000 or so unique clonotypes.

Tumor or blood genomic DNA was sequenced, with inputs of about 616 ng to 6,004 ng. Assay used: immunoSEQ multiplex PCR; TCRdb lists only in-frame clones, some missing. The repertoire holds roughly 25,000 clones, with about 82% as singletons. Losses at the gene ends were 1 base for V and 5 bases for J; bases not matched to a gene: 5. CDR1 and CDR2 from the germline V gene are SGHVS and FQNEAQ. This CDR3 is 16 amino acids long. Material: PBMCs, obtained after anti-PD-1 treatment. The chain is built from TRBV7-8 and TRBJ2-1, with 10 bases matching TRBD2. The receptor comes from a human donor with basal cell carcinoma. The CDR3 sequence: CASSLGRLAGNNEQFF. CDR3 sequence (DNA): TGTGCCAGCAGCTTAGGTCGACTAGCGGGTAACAATGAGCAGTTCTTC.